This T cell receptor (beta chain) was sequenced during a study of long-term antiretroviral therapy in people with HIV. Study-wide background: Of all samples, the earliest predate the 2015 immediate-ART recommendation by about a decade.

Study results and caveats: ART adherence, viral resistance and therapy changes went unrecorded.

Comments on this clone: Antigen unknown.

At the survey level, the v3.0 immunoSEQ assay was run. Generated by immunoSEQ multiplex PCR, the TCRdb table keeps only in-frame clones and is missing some. The profile shows under 30,000 clones, roughly 94% of them singletons. All donors provided no fewer than one pre-ART and no fewer than two post-ART PBMC samples. Germline lookup yields CDR1 SGHTA and CDR2 FQGTGA. The ends were cut back, 5 bases at V and 2 bases at J, with 11 bases in the middle. The CDR3 has 14 amino acids. The chain joins TRBV7-3 to TRBJ2-3; either TRBD1 or TRBD2 may fit D (5 bases each). The specimen was unsorted PBMCs, collected about 4.9 years after starting antiretroviral therapy. The clonotype originates from a woman in her 50s with HIV. CDR3 protein: CASSAMGVTDTQYF. For the CDR3, the DNA is TGTGCCAGCAGCGCCATGGGGGTCACAGATACGCAGTATTTT.